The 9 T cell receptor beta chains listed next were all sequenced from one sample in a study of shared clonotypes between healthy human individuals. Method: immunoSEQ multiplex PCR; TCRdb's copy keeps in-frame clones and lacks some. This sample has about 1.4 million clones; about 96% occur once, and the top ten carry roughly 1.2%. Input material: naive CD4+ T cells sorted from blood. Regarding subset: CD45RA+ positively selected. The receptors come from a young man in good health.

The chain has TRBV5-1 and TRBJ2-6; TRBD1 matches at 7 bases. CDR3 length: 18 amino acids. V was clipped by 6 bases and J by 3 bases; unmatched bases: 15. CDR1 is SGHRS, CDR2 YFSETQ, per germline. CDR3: CASTSRGLIPLGANVLTF. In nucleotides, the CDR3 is TGCGCCAGCACCTCTAGGGGGCTAATCCCACTTGGGGCCAACGTCCTGACTTTC. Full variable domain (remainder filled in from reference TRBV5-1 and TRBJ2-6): KAGVTQTPRYLIKTRGQQVTLSCSPISGHRSVSWYQQTPGQGLQFLFEYFSETQRNKGNFPGRFSGRQFSNSRSEMNVSTLELGDSALYLCASTSRGLIPLGANVLTFGAGSRLTVL.

The CDR3 here is CASSPAYQNTGELFF. CDR3 bases: TGTGCCAGCAGCCCAGCTTACCAGAACACCGGGGAGCTGTTTTTT. This chain uses TRBV7-9 with TRBJ2-2; D remains ambiguous. The CDR3 is 15 residues long. V lost 5 bases to trimming and J lost 1 base, with 11 bases between them. Germline V CDR1 and CDR2: SEHNR, FQNEAQ (reference sequence).

The CDR3 region is CATSGGGGNQPQHF. The CDR3 coding sequence is TGTGCCACGTCAGGGGGAGGCGGCAATCAGCCCCAGCATTTT. V gene TRBV6-5 combines with J gene TRBJ1-5; TRBD1 matches at 7 bases. Germline lookup yields CDR1 MNHEY and CDR2 SVGAGI. This CDR3 region has 14 residues. V lost 10 bases to trimming and J lost 2 bases; unmatched junction nucleotides: 8.

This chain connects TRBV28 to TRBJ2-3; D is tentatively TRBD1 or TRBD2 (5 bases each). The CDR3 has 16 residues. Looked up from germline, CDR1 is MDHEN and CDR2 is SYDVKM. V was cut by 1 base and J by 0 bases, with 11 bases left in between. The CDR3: CASSLFGGTSTDTQYF. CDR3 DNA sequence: TGTGCCAGCAGTTTATTTGGGGGAACTAGCACAGATACGCAGTATTTT.

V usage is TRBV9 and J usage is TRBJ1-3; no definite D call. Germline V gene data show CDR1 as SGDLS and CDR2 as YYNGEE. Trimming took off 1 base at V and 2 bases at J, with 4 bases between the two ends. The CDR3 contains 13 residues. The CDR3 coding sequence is TGTGCCAGCAGCGTACGGACTGGAAACACCATATATTTT. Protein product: CASSVRTGNTIYF.

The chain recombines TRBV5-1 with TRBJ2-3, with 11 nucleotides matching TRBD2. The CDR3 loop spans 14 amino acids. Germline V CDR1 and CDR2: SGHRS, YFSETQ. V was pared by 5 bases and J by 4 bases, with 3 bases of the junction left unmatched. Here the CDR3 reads CASRLAGGSDTQYF. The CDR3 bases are TGCGCCAGCAGGTTAGCGGGAGGGTCAGATACGCAGTATTTT. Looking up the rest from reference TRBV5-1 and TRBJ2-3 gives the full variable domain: KAGVTQTPRYLIKTRGQQVTLSCSPISGHRSVSWYQQTPGQGLQFLFEYFSETQRNKGNFPGRFSGRQFSNSRSEMNVSTLELGDSALYLCASRLAGGSDTQYFGPGTRLTVL.

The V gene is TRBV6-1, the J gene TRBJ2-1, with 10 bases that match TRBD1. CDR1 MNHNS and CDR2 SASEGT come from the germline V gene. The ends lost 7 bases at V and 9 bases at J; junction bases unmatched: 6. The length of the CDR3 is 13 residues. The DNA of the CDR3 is TGTGCCAGCAACCCCCGACAGGGGGCTGAGCAGTTCTTC. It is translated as CASNPRQGAEQFF.

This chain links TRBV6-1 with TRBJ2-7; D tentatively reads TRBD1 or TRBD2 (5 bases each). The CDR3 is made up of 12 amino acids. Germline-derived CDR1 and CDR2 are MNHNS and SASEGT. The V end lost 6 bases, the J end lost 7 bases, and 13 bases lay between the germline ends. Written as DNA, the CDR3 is TGTGCCAGCAGGGGGGACCTGGGGGAGCAGTACTTC. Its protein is CASRGDLGEQYF.

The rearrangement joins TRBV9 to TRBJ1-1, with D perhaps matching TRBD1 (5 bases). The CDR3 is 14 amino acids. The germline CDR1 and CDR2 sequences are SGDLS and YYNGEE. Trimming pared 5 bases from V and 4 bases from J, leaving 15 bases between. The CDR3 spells CASRALAGPTEAFF. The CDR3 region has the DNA TGTGCCAGCAGGGCTTTGGCGGGGCCCACTGAAGCTTTCTTT.